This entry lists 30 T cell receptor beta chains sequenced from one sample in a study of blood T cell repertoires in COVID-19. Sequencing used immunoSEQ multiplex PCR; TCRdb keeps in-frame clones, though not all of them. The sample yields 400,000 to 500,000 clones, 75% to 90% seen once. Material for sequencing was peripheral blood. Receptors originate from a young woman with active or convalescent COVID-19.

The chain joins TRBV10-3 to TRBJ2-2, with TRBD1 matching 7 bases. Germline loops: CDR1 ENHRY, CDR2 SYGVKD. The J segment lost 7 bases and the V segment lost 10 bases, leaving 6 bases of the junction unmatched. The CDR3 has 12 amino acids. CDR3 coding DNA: TGTGCCAGCACAGGGGTGGGCGGGGAGCTGTTTTTT. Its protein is CASTGVGGELFF.

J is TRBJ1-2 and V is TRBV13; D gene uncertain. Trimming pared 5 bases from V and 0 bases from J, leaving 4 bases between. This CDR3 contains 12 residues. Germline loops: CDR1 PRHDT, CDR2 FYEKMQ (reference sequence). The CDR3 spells CASSPTNYGYTF. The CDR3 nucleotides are TGTGCCAGCAGCCCCACTAACTATGGCTACACCTTC.

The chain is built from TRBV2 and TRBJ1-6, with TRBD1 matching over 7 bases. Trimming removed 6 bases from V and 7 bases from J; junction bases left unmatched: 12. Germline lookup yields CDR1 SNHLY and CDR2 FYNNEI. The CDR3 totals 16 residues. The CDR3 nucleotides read TGTGCCAGCAGCTCCTCGACAGGGCCGAGAAATTCACCCCTCCACTTT. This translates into CASSSSTGPRNSPLHF.

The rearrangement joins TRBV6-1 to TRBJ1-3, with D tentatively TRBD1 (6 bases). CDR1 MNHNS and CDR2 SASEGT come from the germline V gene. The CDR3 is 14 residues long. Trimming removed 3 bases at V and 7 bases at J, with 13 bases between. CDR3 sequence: CASSEGAKVNTIYF. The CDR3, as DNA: TGTGCCAGCAGTGAGGGGGCGAAGGTGAACACCATATATTTT.

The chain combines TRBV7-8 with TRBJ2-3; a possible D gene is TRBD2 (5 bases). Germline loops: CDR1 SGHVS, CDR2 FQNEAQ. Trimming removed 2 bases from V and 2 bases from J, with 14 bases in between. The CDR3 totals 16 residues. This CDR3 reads CASSLTPAGFTDTQYF. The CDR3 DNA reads TGTGCCAGCAGCTTAACCCCGGCGGGCTTCACAGATACGCAGTATTTT.

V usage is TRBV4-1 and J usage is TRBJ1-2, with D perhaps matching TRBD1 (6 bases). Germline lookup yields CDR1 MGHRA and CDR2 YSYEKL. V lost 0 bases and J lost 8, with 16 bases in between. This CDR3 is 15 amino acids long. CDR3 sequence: CASSQDPAGAKGYTF. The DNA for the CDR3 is TGCGCCAGCAGCCAAGATCCGGCAGGGGCAAAAGGCTACACCTTC.

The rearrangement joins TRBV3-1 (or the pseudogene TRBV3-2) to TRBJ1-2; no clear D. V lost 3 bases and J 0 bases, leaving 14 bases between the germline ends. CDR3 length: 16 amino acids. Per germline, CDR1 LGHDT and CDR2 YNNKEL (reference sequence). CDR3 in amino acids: CASSQGSRFSNYGYTF. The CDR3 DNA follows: TGTGCCAGCAGCCAGGGCAGCCGCTTCTCTAACTATGGCTACACCTTC.

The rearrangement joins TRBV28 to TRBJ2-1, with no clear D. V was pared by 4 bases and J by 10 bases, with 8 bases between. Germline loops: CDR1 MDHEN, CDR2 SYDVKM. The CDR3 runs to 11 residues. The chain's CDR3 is CASSSFQEQFF. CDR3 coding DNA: TGTGCCAGCAGTTCATTTCAGGAGCAGTTCTTC.

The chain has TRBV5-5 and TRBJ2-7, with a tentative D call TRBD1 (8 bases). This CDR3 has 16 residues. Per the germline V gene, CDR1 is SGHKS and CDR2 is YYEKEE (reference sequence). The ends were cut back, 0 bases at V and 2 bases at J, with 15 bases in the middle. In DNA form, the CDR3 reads TGTGCCAGCAGCTTGGTTACAGGGGGGGAACCCTACGAGCAGTACTTC. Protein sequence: CASSLVTGGEPYEQYF.

The DNA for the CDR3 is TGTGCCAGCTCACCTAACTTGCAGGGCGACTATGGCTACACCTTC. This encodes CASSPNLQGDYGYTF. The chain couples TRBV18 to TRBJ1-2, with D tentatively TRBD1 (5 bases). Deletions cut 3 bases from V and 3 bases from J, with 14 bases between. Germline loops: CDR1 KGHSH, CDR2 LQKENI. This CDR3 is built from 15 residues.

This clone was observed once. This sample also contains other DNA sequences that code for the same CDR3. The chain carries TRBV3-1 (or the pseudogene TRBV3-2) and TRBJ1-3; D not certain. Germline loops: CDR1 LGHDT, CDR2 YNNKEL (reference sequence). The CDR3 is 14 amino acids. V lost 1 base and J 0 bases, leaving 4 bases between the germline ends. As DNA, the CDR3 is TGTGCCAGCAGCCAAGCCGGCTCTGGAAACACCATATATTTT. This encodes CASSQAGSGNTIYF.

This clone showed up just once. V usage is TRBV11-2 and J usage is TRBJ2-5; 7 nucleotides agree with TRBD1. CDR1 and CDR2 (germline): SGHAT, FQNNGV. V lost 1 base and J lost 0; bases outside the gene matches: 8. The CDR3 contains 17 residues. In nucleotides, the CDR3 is TGTGCCAGCAGCTTAGTTGGGGGACAGAAAGACCAAGAGACCCAGTACTTC. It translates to CASSLVGGQKDQETQYF.

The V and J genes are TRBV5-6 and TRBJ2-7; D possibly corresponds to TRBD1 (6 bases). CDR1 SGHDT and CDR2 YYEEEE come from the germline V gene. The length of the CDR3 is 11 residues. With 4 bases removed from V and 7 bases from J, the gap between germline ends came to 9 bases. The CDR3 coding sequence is TGTGCCAGCAGCACAGGGTTTGAGCAGTACTTC. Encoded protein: CASSTGFEQYF.

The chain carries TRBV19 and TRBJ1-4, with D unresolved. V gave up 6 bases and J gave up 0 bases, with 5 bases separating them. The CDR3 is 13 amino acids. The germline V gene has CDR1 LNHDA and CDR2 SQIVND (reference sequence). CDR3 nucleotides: TGTGCCAGTAGGGAGGCAACTAATGAAAAACTGTTTTTT. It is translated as CASREATNEKLFF.

CDR3 DNA: TGTGCCAGCAGCTTATCGCAGGGGTACTATAATTCACCCCTCCACTTT. Amino acid sequence: CASSLSQGYYNSPLHF. V and J are TRBV11-2 and TRBJ1-6, with a tentative D call TRBD1 (6 bases). The germline V gene has CDR1 SGHAT and CDR2 FQNNGV. V lost 2 bases and J lost 3, with 11 bases in between. This CDR3 is 16 amino acids long.

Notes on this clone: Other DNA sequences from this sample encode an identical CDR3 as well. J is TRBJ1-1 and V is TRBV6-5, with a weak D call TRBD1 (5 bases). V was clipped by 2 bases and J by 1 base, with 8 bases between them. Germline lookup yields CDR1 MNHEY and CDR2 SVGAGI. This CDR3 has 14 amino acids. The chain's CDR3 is CASSYTTGNTEAFF. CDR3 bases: TGTGCCAGCAGTTACACTACAGGGAACACTGAAGCTTTCTTT.

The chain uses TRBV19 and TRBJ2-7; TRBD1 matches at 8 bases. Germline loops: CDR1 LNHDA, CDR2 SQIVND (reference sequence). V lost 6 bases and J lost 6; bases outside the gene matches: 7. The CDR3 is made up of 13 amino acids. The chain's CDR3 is CASRGTGLGEQYF. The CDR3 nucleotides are TGTGCCAGTAGAGGGACAGGTCTTGGCGAGCAGTACTTC.

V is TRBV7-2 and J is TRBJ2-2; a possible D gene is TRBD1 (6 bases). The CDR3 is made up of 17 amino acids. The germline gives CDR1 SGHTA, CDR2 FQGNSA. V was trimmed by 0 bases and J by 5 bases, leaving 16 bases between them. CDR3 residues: CASSLARGQQKTGELFF. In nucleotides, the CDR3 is TGTGCCAGCAGCTTAGCAAGAGGACAGCAAAAGACCGGGGAGCTGTTTTTT.

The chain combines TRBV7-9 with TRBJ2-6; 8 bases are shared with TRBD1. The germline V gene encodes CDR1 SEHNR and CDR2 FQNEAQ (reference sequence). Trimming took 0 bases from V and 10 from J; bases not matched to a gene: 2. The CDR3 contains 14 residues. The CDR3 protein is CASSLAGQGNVLTF. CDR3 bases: TGTGCCAGCAGCTTAGCCGGACAGGGAAACGTCCTGACTTTC.

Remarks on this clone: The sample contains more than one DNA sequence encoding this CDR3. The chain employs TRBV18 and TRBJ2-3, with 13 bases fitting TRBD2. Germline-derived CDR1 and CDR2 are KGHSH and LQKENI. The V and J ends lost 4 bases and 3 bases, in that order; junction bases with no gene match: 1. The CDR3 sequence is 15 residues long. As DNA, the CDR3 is TGTGCCAGCTCACGGACTAGCGGGAGAACAGATACGCAGTATTTT. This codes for CASSRTSGRTDTQYF.

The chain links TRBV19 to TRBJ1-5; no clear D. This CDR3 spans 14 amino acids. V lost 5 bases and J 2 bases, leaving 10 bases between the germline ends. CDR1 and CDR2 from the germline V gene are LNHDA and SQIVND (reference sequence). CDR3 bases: TGTGCCAGTAGTTGGCAGGCCGGCAATCAGCCCCAGCATTTT. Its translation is CASSWQAGNQPQHF.

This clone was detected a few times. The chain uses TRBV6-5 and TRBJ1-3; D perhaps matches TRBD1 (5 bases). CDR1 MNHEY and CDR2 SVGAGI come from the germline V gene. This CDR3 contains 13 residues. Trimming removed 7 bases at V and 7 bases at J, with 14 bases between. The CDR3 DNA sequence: TGTGCCAGCACTCCACCCGGGGGTAACACCATATATTTT. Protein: CASTPPGGNTIYF.

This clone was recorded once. CDR3: CASSEATVDQPQHF. The DNA for the CDR3 is TGTGCCAGCAGTGAAGCTACAGTCGACCAGCCCCAGCATTTT. The chain carries TRBV2 and TRBJ1-5, with unresolved D. CDR1 and CDR2 from the germline V gene are SNHLY and FYNNEI. Trimming cost V 0 bases and J 7 bases, with 10 bases left between them. The CDR3 spans 14 residues.

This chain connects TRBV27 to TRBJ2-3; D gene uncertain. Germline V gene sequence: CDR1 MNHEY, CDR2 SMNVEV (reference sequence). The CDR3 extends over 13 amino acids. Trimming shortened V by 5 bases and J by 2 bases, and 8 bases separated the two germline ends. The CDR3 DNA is TGTGCCAGCAGTATAATATCCACAGATACGCAGTATTTT. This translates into CASSIISTDTQYF.

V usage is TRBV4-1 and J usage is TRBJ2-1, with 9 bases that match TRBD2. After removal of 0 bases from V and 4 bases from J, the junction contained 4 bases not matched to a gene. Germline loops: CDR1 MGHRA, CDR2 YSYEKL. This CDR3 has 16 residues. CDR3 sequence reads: CASSQEITSGYNEQFF. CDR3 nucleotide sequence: TGCGCCAGCAGCCAAGAAATTACTAGCGGGTACAATGAGCAGTTCTTC.

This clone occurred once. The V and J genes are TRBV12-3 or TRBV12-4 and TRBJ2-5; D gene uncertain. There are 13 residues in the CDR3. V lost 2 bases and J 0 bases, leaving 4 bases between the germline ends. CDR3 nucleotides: TGTGCCAGCAGTTTAAGCTACCAAGAGACCCAGTACTTC. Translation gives CASSLSYQETQYF.

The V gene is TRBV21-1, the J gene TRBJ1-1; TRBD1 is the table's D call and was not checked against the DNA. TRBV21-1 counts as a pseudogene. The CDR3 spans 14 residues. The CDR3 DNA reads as TGTGCCAGCAGCAGCCGGGACAGGAACACTGAAGCTTTCTTT. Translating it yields CASSSRDRNTEAFF.

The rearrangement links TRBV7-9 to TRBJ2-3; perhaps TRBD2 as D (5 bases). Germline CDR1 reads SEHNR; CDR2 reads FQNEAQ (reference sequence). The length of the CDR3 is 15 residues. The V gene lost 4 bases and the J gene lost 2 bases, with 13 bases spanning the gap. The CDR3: CASSYRSGSTDTQYF. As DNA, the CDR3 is TGTGCCAGCAGCTATAGGAGCGGTTCCACAGATACGCAGTATTTT.

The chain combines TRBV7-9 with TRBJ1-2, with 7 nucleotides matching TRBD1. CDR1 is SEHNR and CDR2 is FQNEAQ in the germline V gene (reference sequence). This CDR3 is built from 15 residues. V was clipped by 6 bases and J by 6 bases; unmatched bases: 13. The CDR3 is CASSPPGTVLNGYTF. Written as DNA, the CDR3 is TGTGCCAGCAGTCCGCCCGGGACAGTTCTCAATGGCTACACCTTC.

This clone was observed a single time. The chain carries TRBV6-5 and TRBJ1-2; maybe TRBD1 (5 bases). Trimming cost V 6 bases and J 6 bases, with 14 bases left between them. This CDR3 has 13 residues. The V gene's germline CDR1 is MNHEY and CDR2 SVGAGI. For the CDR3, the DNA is TGTGCCAGCAGCTCGACAGATTACGATGGCTACACCTTC. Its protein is CASSSTDYDGYTF.